A selection of T cell receptor beta chains follows, all from one sample in a study of shared clonotypes between healthy human individuals. Profiling relied on immunoSEQ multiplex PCR, and the TCRdb table lists in-frame clones only, not all of them. The sample consists of 1 million to 1.2 million clones, approximately 77% of them appearing once. The sample was memory CD4+ T cells from PBMCs. The receptors come from a man aged 18 to 29 in good health. Some clones in this sample may be carry-over from other donors' samples. CDR3s include the opening cysteine and the closing phenylalanine or tryptophan. The order of the fields is clone size, V gene, CDR3 length, J gene, D gene, CDR3 DNA, CDR3 protein. D genes are given only for firm matches. Rows may omit the clone size; those that give it use once, few, many or a size class.

>NA|TRBV5-1|15|TRBJ1-1|TRBD1
TGCGCCAGCAGCTTACGACAGGGGGCTTGGGGACAAGCTTTCTTT
CASSLRQGAWGQAFF
>NA|TRBV28|13|TRBJ1-4|TRBD1
TGTGCCAGCAGGACAGGGTTTAATGAAAAACTGTTTTTT
CASRTGFNEKLFF
>once|TRBV30|15|TRBJ1-4|NA
TGTGCCTGGAGTGTACGCCAGGGAGCGGATGAAAAACTGTTTTTT
CAWSVRQGADEKLFF
>NA|TRBV11-3|15|TRBJ2-1|TRBD2
TGTGCCAGCAGCCCGGGGACTAGCGGGAGCGATGAGCAGTTCTTC
CASSPGTSGSDEQFF
>NA|TRBV28|15|TRBJ2-7|NA
TGTGCCAGCAGTTTATCCGGGCCCACCCCCTACGAGCAGTACTTC
CASSLSGPTPYEQYF
>NA|TRBV6-1|13|TRBJ2-7|NA
TGTGCCAGCAGTGTTTCAGGGTGGTACGAGCAGTACTTC
CASSVSGWYEQYF
>NA|TRBV19|17|TRBJ1-1|NA
TGTGCCAGTAGTAATTCGGGGGACAAGGTGTTATACACTGAAGCTTTCTTT
CASSNSGDKVLYTEAFF
>NA|TRBV20-1|11|TRBJ1-1|NA
TGCAGTGCTCTCTACGACCGGGGGGGTTTCTTT
CSALYDRGGFF
>NA|TRBV27|15|TRBJ2-1|NA
TGTGCCAGCAGTTTACCATCCCCAGGGGATAGGGAGCAGTTCTTC
CASSLPSPGDREQFF
>NA|TRBV5-1|16|TRBJ1-3|TRBD1
TGCGCCAGCAGCTTGGCCTCCGCAGGGGGAGGAAACACCATATATTTT
CASSLASAGGGNTIYF
>NA|TRBV27|14|TRBJ2-7|NA
TGTGCCAGCAGTTTACGGTTAGCGGCCTACGAGCAGTACTTC
CASSLRLAAYEQYF
>NA|TRBV27|15|TRBJ2-1|TRBD1
TGTGCCAGCAGTTTATGGGACAGGGGGCTTAGGGAGCAGTTCTTC
CASSLWDRGLREQFF
>NA|TRBV7-3|15|TRBJ2-1|NA
TGTGCCAGCAGCCCCACTGGGAGTATCTACAATGAGCAGTTCTTC
CASSPTGSIYNEQFF
>NA|TRBV4-2|17|TRBJ2-2|TRBD2
TGTGCCAGCAGCCAAGCGACTAGCGGGAGACTCACCGGGGAGCTGTTTTTT
CASSQATSGRLTGELFF
>many|TRBV28|11|TRBJ2-7|NA
TGTGCCAGCAGCCGTAATGACGGCTACCACTTC
CASSRNDGYHF
>few|TRBV19|14|TRBJ1-1|NA
TGTGCCAGTAGTACGACCGGTTTGAGCACTGAAGCTTTCTTT
CASSTTGLSTEAFF
>NA|TRBV7-8|15|TRBJ1-1|NA
TGTGCCAGCAGCACACCGGGACGGTTGAACACTGAAGCTTTCTTT
CASSTPGRLNTEAFF
>NA|TRBV7-8|14|TRBJ2-3|NA
TGTGCCAGCAGTCCCCCTTGGGGCACAGATACGCAGTATTTT
CASSPPWGTDTQYF
>NA|TRBV6-1|15|TRBJ2-7|TRBD1
TGTGCCAGCAGTGGCCAGGGGGCGCGTCTCTACGAGCAGTACTTC
CASSGQGARLYEQYF
>many|TRBV6-1|14|TRBJ1-1|NA
TGTGCCAGCACCCTGGAACCTCTGAACACTGAAGCTTTCTTT
CASTLEPLNTEAFF
>NA|TRBV10-3|13|TRBJ1-2|NA
TGTGCCATCAGTGAGCGGGACCGATCAGGCTACACCTTC
CAISERDRSGYTF
>NA|TRBV27|14|TRBJ2-2|TRBD2
TGTGCCACCAGACTAGCGGGAGGGACCGGGGAGCTGTTTTTT
CATRLAGGTGELFF
>NA|TRBV5-1|15|TRBJ2-1|NA
TGCGCCAGCAGCTTTAGAAGCGGCCAGTCCAATGAGCAGTTCTTC
CASSFRSGQSNEQFF
>NA|TRBV10-1|13|TRBJ1-2|NA
TGCGCCAGCAGTGAAGGAGGGGTGGATGGCTACACCTTC
CASSEGGVDGYTF
>NA|TRBV7-3|15|TRBJ2-3|NA
TGTGCCAGCAGCTTAGGTGGTAGATCCATAGATACGCAGTATTTT
CASSLGGRSIDTQYF
>NA|TRBV7-9|14|TRBJ1-4|NA
TGTGCCAGCAGCTTGGCTGGGGGGAATGAAAAACTGTTTTTT
CASSLAGGNEKLFF